The clone carrying this TCR beta chain was counted only a few times. Those enrolled, adults aged roughly 18 to 90 years, came from 25 or so US areas. Cohort 3 donors counted as recovered after two negative PCRs, clearance, or resolved symptoms. V dropped 0 bases and J dropped 0 bases, with 16 bases sitting between them. From germline, CDR1 is SGHRS and CDR2 YFSETQ. The CDR3 runs 17 residues. In the original processing: The assay estimated nucleated cells by amplifying reference gene primers. Sequencing was performed with immunoSEQ multiplex PCR; in TCRdb, only in-frame clones are kept and a portion is missing. V and J calls and clone size are as listed in that table; D and trimming were resolved from the DNA. The table lists 250,000 to 350,000 clones, 80% to 90% of them singletons. This sample is part of a study of blood T cell repertoires in COVID-19.

The sample comprised PBMCs or T cells enriched from blood (not recorded which). The chain employs TRBV5-1 and TRBJ2-7; D may be TRBD2 (5 bases). The clonotype originates from a woman under 40 who had recovered from COVID-19. Here the CDR3 DNA reads TGCGCCAGCAGCTTGGGTTCCGGACTCGTCACCTCCTACGAGCAGTACTTC. This encodes CASSLGSGLVTSYEQYF. Filled out from reference TRBV5-1 and TRBJ2-7, the complete variable domain reads KAGVTQTPRYLIKTRGQQVTLSCSPISGHRSVSWYQQTPGQGLQFLFEYFSETQRNKGNFPGRFSGRQFSNSRSEMNVSTLELGDSALYLCASSLGSGLVTSYEQYFGPGTRLTVT.